This T cell receptor beta chain is drawn from a study of blood T cell repertoires in COVID-19. Study-wide background: The study drew acute and convalescent COVID-19 samples from the United States, Italy and Spain. PBMCs, B-cell-depleted T cells, or T cells provided the cDNA or gDNA that made up the material.

This clone was found once. Under the authors' procedure: The assay estimated nucleated cells by amplifying reference gene primers. The protocol was immunoSEQ multiplex PCR, while the TCRdb copy is restricted to in-frame clones and leaves out a portion. V, J and clone size reflect that table, while D and trimming were determined from the DNA. Here the sample spans 150,000 to 200,000 clones, 70% to 90% being singletons. The CDR3 contains 12 residues. Germline V gene lookup returns CDR1 SGHAT and CDR2 FQNNGV. V lost 3 bases and J lost 9, with 9 bases in between. The rearrangement links TRBV11-2 to TRBJ2-1, with a weak D call TRBD2 (5 bases). This clonotype was sampled from a man aged 70-80 years with active or convalescent COVID-19. Sequenced material: peripheral blood. The CDR3 sequence is CASSLAGGEQFF. The CDR3, as DNA: TGTGCCAGCAGCTTGGCAGGAGGTGAGCAGTTCTTC.